In this sample, the clone carrying this TCR beta chain turned up a few times. This specimen comes from a study of cytomegalovirus exposure and HLA in healthy donors. Data came from immunoSEQ multiplex PCR; TCRdb stores just in-frame clones and leaves some out. The sample carries roughly 130,000 clones, almost 90% recorded once. Germline CDR1 SGHVT, CDR2 SQSDAQ. V was clipped by 5 bases and J by 0 bases; unmatched bases: 6. There are 18 residues in the CDR3. Specimen: PBMCs. This chain uses TRBV7-4 with TRBJ2-4, with 14 nucleotides matching TRBD2. This TCR came from a man aged 30-40 years in good health and CMV-seronegative. CDR3 DNA sequence: TGTGCCAGCAGCCTGGGACTAGCGGGAGAACTAGCCAAAAACATTCAGTACTTC. Its protein product is CASSLGLAGELAKNIQYF.